Shown below are 23 T cell receptor beta chains from a single sample sequenced in a study of blood T cell repertoires in COVID-19. The table came from immunoSEQ multiplex PCR; TCRdb's copy has only in-frame clones and leaves some out. There are 250,000 to 350,000 clones in the sample; approximately 85% occur only once, and 0.75% to 0.95% lies in the top ten. The sequencing sample was made of peripheral blood. Source of these receptors: a human donor with COVID-19, enrolled during active disease. The donor label of this sample is uncertain.

The CDR3 region has the DNA TGTGCCAGTAGTAGGGGGACTAGCGGGAGCAATGAGCAGTTCTTC. Translation: CASSRGTSGSNEQFF. V is TRBV19 and J is TRBJ2-1; 14 positions agree with TRBD2. Germline CDR1 and CDR2: LNHDA and SQIVND (reference sequence). Trimming cost V 4 bases and J 6 bases; bases outside gene matches: 2. The CDR3 sequence is 15 residues long.

V is TRBV20-1 and J is TRBJ1-4; no clear D gene. Between the trimmed V and J ends, which lost 3 bases and 7 bases, there was a span of 6 bases. The CDR3 totals 11 residues. Germline values: CDR1 DFQATT, CDR2 SNEGSKA (reference sequence). For the CDR3, the DNA is TGCAGTGCTAGGCGGGGTGAAAAACTGTTTTTT. Its protein product is CSARRGEKLFF.

A remark on this clone: This same CDR3 is encoded by further DNA sequences in the sample. The chain links TRBV29-1 to TRBJ1-2, with a tentative D call TRBD1 (6 bases). Between the trimmed V and J ends, which lost 7 bases and 8 bases, there was a span of 14 bases. The CDR3 contains 11 residues. CDR1 and CDR2 from the germline V gene are SQVTM and ANQGSEA. The CDR3 region is CSAERGGGYTF. The CDR3 bases are TGCAGCGCTGAGCGGGGGGGCGGCTACACCTTC.

The chain joins TRBV6-2 or TRBV6-3 to TRBJ1-4; D is uncertain. The CDR3 is 15 residues long. From germline, CDR1 is MNHEY and CDR2 SVGEGT. The ends were cut back, 0 bases at V and 8 bases at J, with 13 bases in the middle. Here the CDR3 reads CASSYSGSRSEKLFF. The CDR3, as DNA: TGTGCCAGCAGTTACTCCGGGTCCAGATCCGAAAAACTGTTTTTT.

This chain connects TRBV19 to TRBJ2-7; D is ambiguous. CDR1 is LNHDA and CDR2 is SQIVND in the germline V gene (reference sequence). The CDR3 length is 11 residues. V shed 4 bases and J shed 7 bases, with 8 bases lying between them. CDR3 protein: CASSSKREQYF. In DNA, the CDR3 is TGTGCCAGTAGTAGTAAACGGGAGCAGTACTTC.

In DNA, the CDR3 is TGTGCCAGCACAACCAAGGGGGACGGGACAGATACGCAGTATTTT. This encodes CASTTKGDGTDTQYF. The rearrangement joins TRBV5-6 to TRBJ2-3, with TRBD1 as a possible D gene (6 bases). Trimming cost V 6 bases and J 3 bases, with 17 bases left between them. This CDR3 has 15 residues. Germline V CDR1 and CDR2: SGHDT, YYEEEE.

In its sample, this clone was seen once. The chain combines TRBV5-1 with TRBJ1-1, with D hard to call. This CDR3 is 15 amino acids long. V was clipped by 0 bases and J by 4 bases, with 13 bases between them. The germline gives CDR1 SGHRS, CDR2 YFSETQ. In DNA form, the CDR3 reads TGCGCCAGCAGCTTGGACCGGGGAGAGAGCACTGAAGCTTTCTTT. Its protein is CASSLDRGESTEAFF.

The chain has TRBV5-1 and TRBJ2-1; 11 bases are shared with TRBD2. V was pared by 4 bases and J by 9 bases, with 9 bases of the junction left unmatched. This CDR3 is built from 15 residues. CDR1 is SGHRS, CDR2 YFSETQ, per germline. CDR3 loop: CASSGDSGRAGEQFF. The CDR3 nucleotides read TGCGCCAGCAGCGGAGATAGCGGGAGGGCCGGTGAGCAGTTCTTC.

This clone showed up just a few times. The same CDR3 is also encoded by other DNA sequences in this sample. This rearrangement joins TRBV4-3 to TRBJ1-6; 7 bases are shared with TRBD1. CDR3 length: 14 residues. Germline lookup yields CDR1 LGHNA and CDR2 YSLEER. V shed 3 bases and J 7 bases; nucleotides not matched to a gene: 3. The CDR3 is CASSQGQQNSPLHF. The DNA of the CDR3 is TGCGCCAGCAGCCAGGGACAGCAGAATTCACCCCTCCACTTT.

The genes are TRBV28 and TRBJ1-3; D is uncertain. The V and J ends lost 5 bases and 0 bases respectively, with 20 bases between them. Germline CDR1 and CDR2: MDHEN and SYDVKM. CDR3 length: 18 residues. The CDR3 nucleotides read TGTGCCAGCAGTCCACAGACACCTTGGGCCATCTCTGGAAACACCATATATTTT. Translation gives CASSPQTPWAISGNTIYF.

This chain uses TRBV19 with TRBJ2-3, with TRBD2 matching over 12 bases. The length of the CDR3 is 13 residues. J lost 4 bases, V lost 9 bases, and 2 bases had no gene match. From germline, CDR1 is LNHDA and CDR2 SQIVND (reference sequence). The CDR3 sequence is CASRLAGADTQYF. CDR3 coding DNA: TGTGCCAGCAGACTAGCGGGGGCAGATACGCAGTATTTT. Looking up the rest from reference TRBV19 and TRBJ2-3 gives the full variable domain: DGGITQSPKYLFRKEGQNVTLSCEQNLNHDAMYWYRQDPGQGLRLIYYSQIVNDFQKGDIAEGYSVSREKKESFPLTVTSAQKNPTAFYLCASRLAGADTQYFGPGTRLTVL.

This chain links TRBV29-1 with TRBJ2-3, with 9 bases fitting TRBD2. The V segment lost 7 bases and the J segment 4 bases; nucleotides outside the gene matches: 12. Germline assignment: CDR1 SQVTM and CDR2 ANQGSEA. The CDR3 sequence is 15 residues long. The DNA of the CDR3 is TGCAGCGCTTTCCCGGGACTAGCATTTTCAGATACGCAGTATTTT. This translates into CSAFPGLAFSDTQYF.

The gene calls are TRBV28 and TRBJ1-5; 7 nucleotides match TRBD1. Germline V lookup: CDR1 MDHEN, CDR2 SYDVKM. V lost 1 base to trimming and J lost 5 bases; unmatched junction nucleotides: 5. The CDR3 sequence is 15 residues long. Here the CDR3 DNA reads TGTGCCAGCAGTTTATTAGGGACAGACTATCAGCCCCAGCATTTT. Protein: CASSLLGTDYQPQHF.

The chain carries TRBV18 and TRBJ1-1; D is possibly TRBD1 (5 bases). There are 16 residues in the CDR3. Trimming took 2 bases from V and 1 from J, leaving 14 bases between them. Germline-derived CDR1 and CDR2 are KGHSH and LQKENI. Written as DNA, the CDR3 is TGTGCCAGCTCACCAGCGGGGACCAGAGGGAACACTGAAGCTTTCTTT. Translated: CASSPAGTRGNTEAFF. The full variable domain, rest sourced from reference TRBV18 and TRBJ1-1, is NAGVMQNPRHLVRRRGQEARLRCSPMKGHSHVYWYRQLPEEGLKFMVYLQKENIIDESGMPKERFSAEFPKEGPSILRIQQVVRGDSAAYFCASSPAGTRGNTEAFFGQGTRLTVV.

The CDR3 loop reads CASSVPSGSFRCRYNEQFF. CDR3 nucleotide sequence: TGTGCCAGCAGCGTCCCTAGCGGGAGTTTCCGATGCAGGTACAATGAGCAGTTCTTC. The chain joins TRBV9 to TRBJ2-1; 10 nucleotides align to TRBD2. This CDR3 has 19 residues. V lost 2 bases and J lost 4; bases outside the gene matches: 15. CDR1 is SGDLS and CDR2 is YYNGEE in the germline V gene.

The V call is TRBV28, the J call TRBJ1-4; D is undetermined. The CDR3 consists of 14 residues. Trimming left V 2 bases short and J 4 bases short, with 8 bases between. CDR1 is MDHEN and CDR2 is SYDVKM in the germline V gene. This chain's CDR3 is CASSLKGVNEKLFF. The CDR3 bases are TGTGCCAGCAGTTTAAAAGGAGTTAATGAAAAACTGTTTTTT.

The CDR3 spells CASSPRGRGFYNEQFF. The CDR3 coding sequence is TGTGCCAGCAGCCCCCGAGGCAGGGGTTTCTACAATGAGCAGTTCTTC. This rearrangement joins TRBV11-3 to TRBJ2-1, with D possibly being TRBD1 (6 bases). V was cut by 5 bases and J by 3 bases, with 17 bases left in between. Germline CDR1 SGHNT, CDR2 YENEEA. The CDR3 has 16 residues.

The gene calls are TRBV5-1 and TRBJ1-1; D not resolved. Germline V lookup: CDR1 SGHRS, CDR2 YFSETQ. The CDR3 is 13 amino acids. V was trimmed by 5 bases and J by 1 base, leaving 9 bases between them. The chain's CDR3 is CASRRESNTEAFF. CDR3 coding DNA: TGCGCCAGCAGGAGGGAATCGAACACTGAAGCTTTCTTT.

The V and J genes are TRBV5-4 and TRBJ2-3, with D perhaps matching TRBD1 (5 bases). CDR3 length: 15 residues. The germline V gene encodes CDR1 SGHNT and CDR2 YYREEE (reference sequence). Deletions cut 0 bases from V and 3 bases from J, with 11 bases between. The CDR3 DNA follows: TGTGCCAGCAGCTTGGGACAGAGAGAGACAGATACGCAGTATTTT. Translating gives CASSLGQRETDTQYF. The full variable domain, rest sourced from reference TRBV5-4 and TRBJ2-3, is ETGVTQSPTHLIKTRGQQVTLRCSSQSGHNTVSWYQQALGQGPQFIFQYYREEENGRGNFPPRFSGLQFPNYSSELNVNALELDDSALYLCASSLGQRETDTQYFGPGTRLTVL.

This chain uses TRBV30 with TRBJ1-2, with TRBD1 matching over 11 bases. V shed 1 base, J shed 8 bases, and the junction held 9 bases outside the gene matches. Germline V gene data show CDR1 as GTSNPN and CDR2 as SVGIG (reference sequence). This CDR3 comprises 15 residues. In DNA, the CDR3 is TGTGCCTGGAGTGCCCCACCGGGACAGGGGGTAGGCTACACCTTC. Translation gives CAWSAPPGQGVGYTF.

The rearrangement joins TRBV6-5 to TRBJ2-2; 7 bases line up with TRBD2. J was trimmed by 5 bases and V by 2 bases; bases with no gene match: 5. The CDR3 extends over 15 amino acids. The germline gives CDR1 MNHEY, CDR2 SVGAGI. The CDR3 sequence is CASSYGGVATGELFF. The CDR3 nucleotides read TGTGCCAGCAGTTACGGGGGGGTTGCGACCGGGGAGCTGTTTTTT.

This clone was seen just once. The chain combines TRBV6-2 or TRBV6-3 with TRBJ2-7; 7 nucleotides agree with TRBD1. CDR3 length: 16 residues. CDR1 is MNHEY, CDR2 SVGEGT, per germline. J gave up 1 base and V 5 bases, and 11 bases lay outside the gene matches. CDR3 loop: CASSTSPQGESYEQYF. The CDR3, as DNA: TGTGCCAGCAGTACCTCCCCCCAGGGGGAATCCTACGAGCAGTACTTC.

This chain links TRBV6-1 with TRBJ1-5, with D uncertain. The CDR3 sequence is 15 residues long. V was clipped by 1 base and J by 0 bases, with 7 bases between them. The germline CDR1 and CDR2 sequences are MNHNS and SASEGT. CDR3 loop: CASSEERHSNQPQHF. DNA of the CDR3: TGTGCCAGCAGTGAAGAGAGGCATAGCAATCAGCCCCAGCATTTT.